Below are 19 T cell receptor beta chains sequenced from a single sample in a study of a mutant IDH1 vaccine in newly diagnosed glioma. The protocol was immunoSEQ multiplex PCR, while the TCRdb copy is restricted to in-frame clones and leaves out a portion. The data contain over 55,000 clones, 90% of them seen just once; the ten biggest clones take up approximately 4.3%. Their antigen targets remain unknown. Time point denoted: week 5, during vaccination. It was 300 ug of mutant IDH1 20-mer peptide that made up each vaccine dose, given with topical imiquimod. Here the sequenced sample was PBMCs, taken from a glioma patient whose treatment included an IDH1 peptide vaccine. The receptors shown here come from a woman in her 40s with glioma.

This rearrangement joins TRBV6-5 to TRBJ1-5; D gene ambiguous. V was clipped by 5 bases and J by 1 base, with 12 bases between them. CDR1 is MNHEY, CDR2 SVGAGI, per germline. This CDR3 region has 15 residues. CDR3 sequence (DNA): TGTGCCAGCAGTCCCCTAGAGGGCAGCAATCAGCCCCAGCATTTT. This encodes CASSPLEGSNQPQHF.

The chain uses TRBV2 and TRBJ2-7; the match to TRBD2 covers 12 bases. V gave up 6 bases and J gave up 3 bases; unmatched junction bases: 3. Germline CDR1 and CDR2: SNHLY and FYNNEI. The CDR3 consists of 14 residues. The CDR3 loop reads CASRKLAGGYEQYF. In DNA form, the CDR3 reads TGTGCCAGCAGGAAACTAGCGGGGGGCTACGAGCAGTACTTC.

J is TRBJ2-7 and V is TRBV30, with 10 bases aligning to TRBD1. Germline V CDR1 and CDR2: GTSNPN, SVGIG (reference sequence). V lost 2 bases to trimming and J lost 6 bases; unmatched junction nucleotides: 4. This CDR3 is built from 13 residues. The CDR3 loop reads CAWSSGTGAEQYF. DNA for the CDR3: TGTGCCTGGAGTTCCGGGACAGGGGCCGAGCAGTACTTC.

The CDR3 region is CASSLGEGGAGELFF. The DNA of the CDR3 is TGTGCCAGCAGCTTGGGCGAGGGGGGGGCCGGGGAGCTGTTTTTT. The chain combines TRBV11-2 with TRBJ2-2; maybe TRBD2 (7 bases). The V gene lost 3 bases and the J gene lost 6 bases, with 14 bases spanning the gap. CDR1 and CDR2 from the germline V gene are SGHAT and FQNNGV. CDR3 length: 15 amino acids.

The chain joins TRBV7-9 to TRBJ1-5; unclear D gene. The CDR3 is made up of 12 amino acids. The V and J ends lost 1 base and 5 bases respectively, with 3 bases between them. Per the germline V gene, CDR1 is SEHNR and CDR2 is FQNEAQ (reference sequence). In nucleotides, the CDR3 is TGTGCCAGCAGCTTAGGCGATCAGCCCCAGCATTTT. The encoded protein is CASSLGDQPQHF.

This chain links TRBV11-2 with TRBJ1-4; D gene ambiguous. Germline V lookup: CDR1 SGHAT, CDR2 FQNNGV. V lost 4 bases and J 1 base, leaving 7 bases between the germline ends. The CDR3 runs 14 residues. The CDR3 sequence is CASSSTVTNEKLFF. CDR3 DNA: TGTGCCAGCAGCTCGACCGTAACTAATGAAAAACTGTTTTTT. The full variable domain, with the rest looked up from reference TRBV11-2 and TRBJ1-4, is EAGVAQSPRYKIIEKRQSVAFWCNPISGHATLYWYQQILGQGPKLLIQFQNNGVVDDSQLPKDRFSAERLKGVDSTLKIQPAKLEDSAVYLCASSSTVTNEKLFFGSGTQLSVL.

The V gene is TRBV5-1, the J gene TRBJ1-5; a weak D match, TRBD1 (6 bases). The CDR3 sequence is 15 residues long. CDR1 and CDR2 (germline): SGHRS, YFSETQ. V dropped 0 bases and J dropped 0 bases, with 7 bases sitting between them. The CDR3 sequence: CASSLEGVSNQPQHF. In DNA form, the CDR3 reads TGCGCCAGCAGCTTGGAGGGGGTTAGCAATCAGCCCCAGCATTTT.

The genes are TRBV4-1 and TRBJ2-6; 7 bases match TRBD1. This CDR3 spans 18 amino acids. V lost 0 bases to trimming and J lost 0 bases; unmatched junction nucleotides: 5. CDR1 and CDR2 from the germline V gene are MGHRA and YSYEKL. Written as DNA, the CDR3 is TGCGCCAGCAGCCAAGAGGGACAGATTACCTCTGGGGCCAACGTCCTGACTTTC. Protein sequence: CASSQEGQITSGANVLTF.

This clone was seen only a few times. V usage is TRBV29-1 and J usage is TRBJ2-3; 7 positions match TRBD1. The CDR3 has 14 residues. The junction had 4 bases not matched to a gene; V was cut back by 3 bases and J by 1 base. Germline CDR1 SQVTM, CDR2 ANQGSEA. The CDR3 DNA follows: TGCAGCGTTGACGGCGACAGGGGCACAGATACGCAGTATTTT. Residues: CSVDGDRGTDTQYF.

The genes are TRBV7-2 and TRBJ1-5; D remains unclear. V lost 7 bases and J lost 3, with 7 bases in between. Germline values: CDR1 SGHTA, CDR2 FQGNSA. The CDR3 contains 12 residues. CDR3 DNA: TGTGCCAGCACCATCAACAATCAGCCCCAGCATTTT. This gives the protein CASTINNQPQHF. Full variable domain (outside the CDR3, taken from reference TRBV7-2 and TRBJ1-5): GAGVSQSPSNKVTEKGKDVELRCDPISGHTALYWYRQSLGQGLEFLIYFQGNSAPDKSGLPSDRFSAERTGGSVSTLTIQRTQQEDSAVYLCASTINNQPQHFGDGTRLSIL.

The chain links TRBV28 to TRBJ1-4; D gene uncertain. The CDR3 is 12 residues long. Between the trimmed V and J ends, which lost 2 bases and 6 bases, there was a span of 4 bases. Germline CDR1 and CDR2: MDHEN and SYDVKM. Here the CDR3 reads CASSLRDEKLFF. The CDR3 nucleotides read TGTGCCAGCAGTTTACGGGATGAAAAACTGTTTTTT.

The chain is built from TRBV18 and TRBJ1-2; 11 nucleotides align to TRBD1. In germline, CDR1 is KGHSH, CDR2 LQKENI. This CDR3 has 15 amino acids. Unmatched junction bases numbered 4, after V lost 4 bases and J lost 3 bases. The CDR3 here is CASSRPGQGDYGYTF. In nucleotides, the CDR3 is TGTGCCAGCTCACGCCCGGGACAGGGGGACTATGGCTACACCTTC.

The CDR3 loop is CASSPGLAGIGGELFF. In nucleotides, the CDR3 is TGTGCCAGCAGCCCCGGACTAGCGGGCATAGGCGGGGAGCTGTTTTTT. The genes are TRBV7-9 and TRBJ2-2, with 11 bases matching TRBD2. The V gene end was trimmed by 5 bases and the J gene end by 7 bases; junction bases not matched to a gene: 9. The CDR3 runs 16 residues. Germline V gene data show CDR1 as SEHNR and CDR2 as FQNEAQ (reference sequence).

The genes are TRBV28 and TRBJ1-5, with D tentatively TRBD1 (5 bases). The CDR3 loop spans 16 amino acids. V lost 2 bases and J 1 base, leaving 12 bases between the germline ends. Germline CDR1 MDHEN, CDR2 SYDVKM. The CDR3: CASSLGLGLSNQPQHF. CDR3 sequence (DNA): TGTGCCAGCAGTTTAGGCCTGGGGCTGAGCAATCAGCCCCAGCATTTT.

This chain joins TRBV28 and TRBJ2-7; D might be TRBD1 (5 bases). The germline V gene has CDR1 MDHEN and CDR2 SYDVKM. The CDR3 runs to 13 residues. V lost 3 bases and J 4 bases, leaving 10 bases between the germline ends. As DNA, the CDR3 is TGTGCCAGCAGTTTCCAGGGTCGATACGAGCAGTACTTC. It yields the protein CASSFQGRYEQYF.

The gene calls are TRBV5-1 and TRBJ1-1; 8 bases fit TRBD1. After removal of 5 bases from V and 0 bases from J, the junction contained 6 bases not matched to a gene. This CDR3 spans 15 amino acids. Germline V gene data show CDR1 as SGHRS and CDR2 as YFSETQ. The CDR3 DNA follows: TGCGCCAGCAGGACAGGGGACCAACTGAACACTGAAGCTTTCTTT. Its protein product is CASRTGDQLNTEAFF.

The chain uses TRBV27 and TRBJ1-2; a weak D match, TRBD1 (5 bases). The V end was cut by 4 bases, the J end by 4 bases, with 16 bases between. Germline CDR1 MNHEY, CDR2 SMNVEV (reference sequence). The CDR3 length is 15 residues. The CDR3 here is CASSSYRGTLYGYTF. The CDR3 DNA sequence: TGTGCCAGCAGTTCGTACCGGGGGACGCTCTATGGCTACACCTTC.

This sequence joins TRBV19 and TRBJ2-7; no clear D gene. CDR1 and CDR2 from the germline V gene are LNHDA and SQIVND (reference sequence). The CDR3 runs to 12 residues. V dropped 3 bases and J dropped 5 bases, with 8 bases sitting between them. The CDR3 nucleotides are TGTGCCAGTAGTATTAATCAAAACGAGCAGTACTTC. It encodes CASSINQNEQYF.

The chain joins TRBV27 to TRBJ2-7; 8 nucleotides agree with TRBD1. The ends lost 5 bases at V and 3 bases at J; junction bases unmatched: 0. The germline V gene encodes CDR1 MNHEY and CDR2 SMNVEV (reference sequence). The CDR3 sequence is 12 residues long. This CDR3 reads CASSGQGYEQYF. CDR3 DNA: TGTGCCAGCAGTGGACAGGGCTACGAGCAGTACTTC.